A single sample is the source of the 4 T cell receptor beta chains below, sequenced in a study of T cells in Graves' hyperthyroidism and ophthalmopathy (dated by TCRdb to 2018 to 2020). To prepare the library, multiplex PCR was applied. The sequencer listed for this sample is Illumina HiSeq 2000. Amplification of TCR beta CDR3 regions was carried out from RNA transcripts. A first-round RT-PCR of the TCR CDR3 used the HTBI primer set with the Qiagen OneStep RT-PCR kit. The public sequencing data were trimmed at Q25 with fastp and processed into clonotypes with MiXCR by TCRdb, which kept only in-frame beta chains. Here each entry gathers all rows of one CDR3 protein and keeps the most common genes and DNA. This sample holds about 200,000 distinct CDR3 sequences; 17% were observed only once. The biggest ten clones account for over 45% of the sample. The sample was blood. The receptors were sampled from a woman aged 45 to 65 with Graves' hyperthyroidism.

In this sample, this clonotype turned up many times. This rearrangement joins TRBV7-3 to TRBJ1-1; tentative D call: TRBD1 (5 bases). Germline assignment: CDR1 SGHTA and CDR2 FQGTGA. V was shortened by 1 base and J by 1 base, with 10 bases between the two germline ends. The CDR3 is made up of 15 amino acids. The CDR3 DNA follows: TGTGCCAGCAGCTTAAAAGGCGGGACGAACACTGAAGCTTTCTTT. It specifies CASSLKGGTNTEAFF.

This chain uses TRBV9 with TRBJ1-4, with 10 positions matching TRBD1. V shed 4 bases, J shed 7 bases, and the junction held 4 bases outside the gene matches. Per the germline V gene, CDR1 is SGDLS and CDR2 is YYNGEE. This CDR3 has 14 residues. The DNA for the CDR3 is TGTGCCAGCAGCCCGGGACAGGGGTTTGAAAAACTGTTTTTT. Translating it yields CASSPGQGFEKLFF.

The chain couples TRBV5-6 to TRBJ2-7; D unclear. The germline gives CDR1 SGHDT, CDR2 YYEEEE. Trimming left V 0 bases short and J 7 bases short, with 8 bases between. The CDR3 runs 12 residues. The CDR3 sequence: CASSLGKPEQYF. DNA of the CDR3: TGTGCCAGCAGCTTGGGGAAGCCAGAGCAGTACTTC.

Ten or more counts support this clonotype. V gene TRBV5-1 combines with J gene TRBJ2-3, with D possibly called TRBD1 or TRBD2 (5 bases each). This CDR3 region has 14 residues. Trimming pared 3 bases from V and 2 bases from J, leaving 10 bases between. Germline CDR1 SGHRS, CDR2 YFSETQ. The CDR3 protein is CASSWGRLTDTQYF. As DNA, the CDR3 is TGCGCCAGCAGCTGGGGACGGCTCACAGATACGCAGTATTTT.